These 30 T cell receptor beta chains share one sample of origin, sequenced in a study of blood T cell repertoires in COVID-19. Data came from immunoSEQ multiplex PCR; TCRdb stores just in-frame clones and leaves some out. The sample consists of under 250,000 clones, over 70% of them appearing once. Sequenced input: peripheral blood. The origin of the receptors is an older woman with acute or convalescent COVID-19.

The chain recombines TRBV27 with TRBJ1-2, with 9 bases lining up with TRBD1. V shed 2 bases, J shed 8 bases, and the junction held 6 bases outside the gene matches. The CDR3 sequence is 14 residues long. Per the germline V gene, CDR1 is MNHEY and CDR2 is SMNVEV (reference sequence). CDR3 nucleotides: TGTGCCAGCAGTTTAGGGACAGGGTCGCCCGGCTACACCTTC. This translates into CASSLGTGSPGYTF.

The chain recombines TRBV12-3 or TRBV12-4 with TRBJ2-5; D call uncertain. V was cut by 4 bases and J by 4 bases, with 10 bases left in between. The length of the CDR3 is 13 residues. The CDR3 bases are TGTGCCAGCAGTTGGGTCAGGCGAGAGACCCAGTACTTC. Its translation: CASSWVRRETQYF.

This chain joins TRBV7-3 and TRBJ2-1; 9 bases line up with TRBD1. Germline assignment: CDR1 SGHTA and CDR2 FQGTGA. V gave up 5 bases and J gave up 9 bases; unmatched junction bases: 14. The CDR3 contains 16 residues. The CDR3 spells CASSPSSSGQGREQFF. The CDR3 DNA is TGTGCCAGCAGCCCCTCTTCGTCGGGACAGGGCCGTGAGCAGTTCTTC.

The chain is built from TRBV5-1 and TRBJ2-6; TRBD1 is a possible D gene (6 bases). CDR1 and CDR2 (germline): SGHRS, YFSETQ. This CDR3 contains 17 residues. The V and J ends lost 2 bases and 0 bases respectively, with 12 bases between them. CDR3 amino acids: CASSLGQRPSGANVLTF. CDR3 DNA sequence: TGCGCCAGCAGCTTAGGACAGCGCCCCTCTGGGGCCAACGTCCTGACTTTC.

This chain joins TRBV7-2 and TRBJ2-7; D not certain. This CDR3 contains 13 residues. Germline V gene data show CDR1 as SGHTA and CDR2 as FQGNSA. The ends were cut back, 5 bases at V and 3 bases at J, with 11 bases in the middle. CDR3 DNA sequence: TGTGCCAGCAGCCGGAGCCAATACTACGAGCAGTACTTC. Its protein product is CASSRSQYYEQYF.

This clone was seen more than once but under ten times. Other DNA sequences in the sample encode the same CDR3. This chain links TRBV19 with TRBJ1-3, with a weak D call TRBD1 (5 bases). Looked up from germline, CDR1 is LNHDA and CDR2 is SQIVND (reference sequence). V lost 7 bases, J lost 2 bases, and 15 bases lay in between. The CDR3 sequence is 15 residues long. The CDR3: CASKAAGSPGNTIYF. CDR3 bases: TGTGCCAGTAAGGCGGCAGGGTCGCCTGGAAACACCATATATTTT.

The rearrangement uses TRBV7-2 and TRBJ2-1; D is unresolved. V was pared by 1 base and J by 7 bases, with 8 bases between. The CDR3 covers 13 residues. Germline lookup yields CDR1 SGHTA and CDR2 FQGNSA. CDR3 sequence (DNA): TGTGCCAGCAGCTTAGACGTGGCAAATGAGCAGTTCTTC. This gives the protein CASSLDVANEQFF.

The V gene is TRBV18, the J gene TRBJ2-7; 8 bases line up with TRBD1. This CDR3 has 14 amino acids. The germline CDR1 and CDR2 sequences are KGHSH and LQKENI. The V gene end was trimmed by 6 bases and the J gene end by 6 bases; junction bases not matched to a gene: 10. For the CDR3, the DNA is TGTGCCAGCTCTGGACAGGGACCTTATGGCGAGCAGTACTTC. This sequence encodes CASSGQGPYGEQYF.

The gene calls are TRBV28 and TRBJ1-6; D call uncertain. Germline V gene sequence: CDR1 MDHEN, CDR2 SYDVKM. V shed 5 bases and J shed 5 bases, with 13 bases lying between them. CDR3 length: 15 amino acids. The CDR3 spells CASSLQSANNSPLHF. The CDR3 bases are TGTGCCAGCAGTCTACAGTCAGCCAATAATTCACCCCTCCACTTT.

The V and J genes are TRBV19 and TRBJ1-6; TRBD1 might be the D (6 bases). Germline V gene sequence: CDR1 LNHDA, CDR2 SQIVND (reference sequence). This CDR3 contains 15 residues. V lost 5 bases, J lost 6 bases, and 14 bases lay in between. The CDR3 region is CASSLQTGLNSPLHF. CDR3 DNA sequence: TGTGCCAGTAGTCTCCAGACAGGTCTTAATTCACCCCTCCACTTT. The entire variable domain, with the rest obtained from reference TRBV19 and TRBJ1-6, is as follows: DGGITQSPKYLFRKEGQNVTLSCEQNLNHDAMYWYRQDPGQGLRLIYYSQIVNDFQKGDIAEGYSVSREKKESFPLTVTSAQKNPTAFYLCASSLQTGLNSPLHFGNGTRLTVT.

The rearrangement uses TRBV11-2 and TRBJ2-7; 7 bases line up with TRBD1. CDR1 is SGHAT and CDR2 is FQNNGV in the germline V gene. Losses at the gene ends were 1 base for V and 4 bases for J; bases not matched to a gene: 10. The CDR3 runs to 16 residues. The DNA for the CDR3 is TGTGCCAGCAGCTTAGCTGGACAGGTAGTCTATTACGAGCAGTACTTC. Protein sequence: CASSLAGQVVYYEQYF.

The chain carries TRBV6-1 and TRBJ2-5; D is possibly TRBD2 (6 bases). Germline CDR1 is MNHNS and CDR2 is SASEGT. V gave up 0 bases and J gave up 4 bases, with 12 bases separating them. The length of the CDR3 is 15 residues. Here the CDR3 DNA reads TGTGCCAGCAGTGAAGCGAGGAGGGGCCCAGAGACCCAGTACTTC. Its protein product is CASSEARRGPETQYF.

The chain combines TRBV5-1 with TRBJ1-3, with a tentative D call TRBD1 (5 bases). Deletions cut 3 bases from V and 6 bases from J, with 19 bases between. CDR3 length equals 16 residues. Germline CDR1 reads SGHRS; CDR2 reads YFSETQ. Here the CDR3 DNA reads TGCGCCAGCAGCTCCGACCCCAGGGTAGGAGAAAACACCATATATTTT. Amino acids: CASSSDPRVGENTIYF.

The chain couples TRBV6-2 or TRBV6-3 to TRBJ2-1; D is perhaps TRBD2 (6 bases). Trimming took off 2 bases at V and 4 bases at J, with 12 bases between the two ends. The CDR3 consists of 15 residues. Germline loops: CDR1 MNHEY, CDR2 SVGEGT. In DNA form, the CDR3 reads TGTGCCAGCAGTTACCCAAGGAGCGGGTACAATGAGCAGTTCTTC. Translation gives CASSYPRSGYNEQFF.

This chain connects TRBV11-2 to TRBJ2-5; D ambiguous. The CDR3 consists of 15 residues. V lost 1 base, J lost 2 bases, and 11 bases lay in between. In germline, CDR1 is SGHAT, CDR2 FQNNGV. The chain's CDR3 is CASSLGMTSQETQYF. CDR3 sequence (DNA): TGTGCCAGCAGCTTAGGGATGACATCTCAAGAGACCCAGTACTTC.

This clone was counted between two and nine times. V gene TRBV25-1 combines with J gene TRBJ1-2; maybe TRBD1 (6 bases). Per the germline V gene, CDR1 is MGHDK and CDR2 is SYGVNS. Trimming left V 1 base short and J 3 bases short, with 12 bases between. This CDR3 has 15 amino acids. In DNA, the CDR3 is TGTGCCAGCAGTGAATGGTCAGCAGGGGACTATGGCTACACCTTC. Its translation is CASSEWSAGDYGYTF.

The table lists this clone with a few counts. The chain joins TRBV3-1 (or the pseudogene TRBV3-2) to TRBJ2-4, with 12 bases matching TRBD2. Germline CDR1 and CDR2: LGHDT and YNNKEL (reference sequence). This CDR3 has 21 residues. The junction had 16 bases not matched to a gene; V was cut back by 4 bases and J by 0 bases. CDR3 region: CASSRATSGGPQMLAKNIQYF. The CDR3, as DNA: TGTGCCAGCAGCCGCGCAACTAGCGGGGGGCCGCAAATGCTAGCCAAAAACATTCAGTACTTC.

This clone was seen a handful of times. The gene calls are TRBV6-5 and TRBJ1-1; 11 positions agree with TRBD1. With V trimmed by 5 bases and J by 13 bases, 3 bases remained unmatched. In germline, CDR1 is MNHEY, CDR2 SVGAGI. CDR3 length: 11 residues. The DNA of the CDR3 is TGTGCCAGCAGTATGGACAGGGGGCTTTTCTTT. Translated: CASSMDRGLFF.

This clone was detected once. V gene TRBV28 combines with J gene TRBJ2-3, with D possibly being TRBD2 (6 bases). Trimming removed 5 bases at V and 4 bases at J, with 10 bases between. This CDR3 has 13 residues. From germline, CDR1 is MDHEN and CDR2 SYDVKM. The CDR3 DNA reads TGTGCCAGCAGTCTCTCGGGGGCAGATACGCAGTATTTT. Amino acid sequence: CASSLSGADTQYF.

The chain joins TRBV19 to TRBJ2-3; weak D call: TRBD2 (6 bases). The V end was cut by 8 bases, the J end by 2 bases, with 14 bases between. Germline V gene data show CDR1 as LNHDA and CDR2 as SQIVND (reference sequence). The CDR3 consists of 14 residues. In DNA form, the CDR3 reads TGTGCCAGTTCCGTGGGGGGATTCACAGATACGCAGTATTTT. It translates to CASSVGGFTDTQYF.

This clone was observed once. This chain joins TRBV6-5 and TRBJ1-2; no clear D. Germline V gives CDR1 MNHEY, CDR2 SVGAGI. The CDR3 length is 14 residues. V was clipped by 6 bases and J by 5 bases, with 16 bases between them. Here the CDR3 reads CASSARRLSYGYTF. As DNA, the CDR3 is TGTGCCAGCAGCGCGAGGCGTCTCTCATATGGCTACACCTTC.

J is TRBJ2-7 and V is TRBV7-2; 14 bases agree with TRBD2. CDR1 and CDR2 from the germline V gene are SGHTA and FQGNSA. V was clipped by 6 bases and J by 2 bases; unmatched bases: 12. CDR3 size: 18 residues. This chain's CDR3 is CASSHGTSGGVPPYEQYF. CDR3 in DNA: TGTGCCAGCAGTCATGGGACTAGCGGGGGCGTCCCTCCCTACGAGCAGTACTTC.

This clone was counted only a few times. This sequence joins TRBV28 and TRBJ2-7; 8 nucleotides align to TRBD1. V was pared by 4 bases and J by 3 bases, with 5 bases of the junction left unmatched. The CDR3 has 14 residues. Germline V CDR1 and CDR2: MDHEN, SYDVKM. In DNA form, the CDR3 reads TGTGCCAGCAGTTCCCGGACAGGGCGCTACGAGCAGTACGTC. Its protein product is CASSSRTGRYEQYV.

This clone has more than one count but fewer than ten. V gene TRBV7-3 combines with J gene TRBJ2-3; 7 bases are a match to TRBD1. Germline V gives CDR1 SGHTA, CDR2 FQGTGA. The CDR3 spans 14 residues. J was trimmed by 6 bases and V by 6 bases; bases with no gene match: 9. This chain's CDR3 is CASSQYRGSDTQYF. The CDR3, as DNA: TGTGCCAGCAGTCAATACAGGGGTAGTGATACGCAGTATTTT. Full variable domain (rest looked up from reference TRBV7-3 and TRBJ2-3): GAGVSQTPSNKVTEKGKYVELRCDPISGHTALYWYRQSLGQGPEFLIYFQGTGAADDSGLPNDRFFAVRPEGSVSTLKIQRTERGDSAVYLCASSQYRGSDTQYFGPGTRLTVL.

This clone came up a few times. This chain uses TRBV7-8 with TRBJ2-5; D is uncertain. The CDR3 is 16 amino acids. The germline gives CDR1 SGHVS, CDR2 FQNEAQ. V lost 1 base, J lost 0 bases, and 12 bases lay in between. The CDR3 DNA follows: TGTGCCAGCAGCTTAGATGCGGCTTCGTACCAAGAGACCCAGTACTTC. Amino acid sequence: CASSLDAASYQETQYF.

The rearrangement joins TRBV24-1 to TRBJ1-4, with no clear D. Germline V gives CDR1 KGHDR, CDR2 SFDVKD. Trimming left V 4 bases short and J 4 bases short, with 6 bases between. This CDR3 is 13 amino acids long. The CDR3 coding sequence is TGTGCCACCAGTGACTCGTATAATGAAAAACTGTTTTTT. This codes for CATSDSYNEKLFF.

The chain carries TRBV18 and TRBJ2-7; TRBD1 aligns across 12 bases. This CDR3 contains 14 residues. The J segment lost 6 bases and the V segment lost 6 bases, leaving 6 bases of the junction unmatched. Germline loops: CDR1 KGHSH, CDR2 LQKENI. CDR3 residues: CASSQGQGAAEQYV. CDR3 nucleotides: TGTGCCAGCTCGCAGGGACAGGGGGCCGCCGAGCAGTACGTC.

The gene calls are TRBV7-2 and TRBJ1-4, with D possibly TRBD1 on 5 matching bases. This CDR3 region has 15 residues. V was trimmed by 1 base and J by 12 bases, leaving 18 bases between them. Germline CDR1 reads SGHTA; CDR2 reads FQGNSA. CDR3: CASSLEGFGFRQLFF. The CDR3 coding sequence is TGTGCCAGCAGCTTAGAGGGGTTCGGCTTCAGACAACTGTTTTTT.

This chain connects TRBV5-1 to TRBJ2-7; TRBD2 might be the D (5 bases). Germline CDR1 reads SGHRS; CDR2 reads YFSETQ. The CDR3 is 13 residues long. V shed 2 bases and J shed 7 bases, with 13 bases lying between them. CDR3 sequence (DNA): TGCGCCAGCAGCTTAGACGGGATTTTAGAGCAGTACGTC. It translates to CASSLDGILEQYV.

This clone was counted only a few times. The rearrangement uses TRBV29-1 and TRBJ1-2, with a possible D match to TRBD1 (5 bases). CDR3 size: 12 residues. Germline values: CDR1 SQVTM, CDR2 ANQGSEA. V lost 6 bases, J lost 3 bases, and 11 bases lay in between. The CDR3 region is CSVSQADYGYTF. Written as DNA, the CDR3 is TGCAGCGTCTCACAGGCCGACTATGGCTACACCTTC.